These 29 T cell receptor beta chains share one sample of origin, sequenced in a study of cytomegalovirus exposure and HLA in healthy donors. The study ran its PCR with 60 Vbeta and 13 Jbeta primers. Assay used: immunoSEQ multiplex PCR; TCRdb lists only in-frame clones, some missing. The sample's table shows 200,000 or so clones. The specimen was PBMCs. Receptors were obtained from a girl aged 2 to 10 in good health and CMV-seropositive.

The chain couples TRBV27 to TRBJ2-7, with TRBD2 identical over 10 bases. The CDR3 loop spans 15 amino acids. Germline lookup yields CDR1 MNHEY and CDR2 SMNVEV (reference sequence). After removal of 0 bases from V and 2 bases from J, the junction contained 1 base not matched to a gene. DNA of the CDR3: TGTGCCAGCAGTTTATCGGGACTAGCGCCCTACGAGCAGTACTTC. Amino acids: CASSLSGLAPYEQYF.

The chain uses TRBV18 and TRBJ2-1; D is undetermined. The CDR3 contains 13 residues. Trimming took off 6 bases at V and 2 bases at J, with 8 bases between the two ends. CDR1 and CDR2 (germline): KGHSH, LQKENI. DNA for the CDR3: TGTGCCAGCTCCGTCTCAGCCTACAATGAGCAGTTCTTC. Translated, it gives CASSVSAYNEQFF.

The gene calls are TRBV27 and TRBJ2-7; tentative D call: TRBD1 (6 bases). Looked up from germline, CDR1 is MNHEY and CDR2 is SMNVEV (reference sequence). V was clipped by 5 bases and J by 4 bases, with 18 bases between them. The CDR3 contains 15 residues. The CDR3 is CASSRSMGARYEQYF. CDR3 nucleotides: TGTGCCAGCAGTAGATCAATGGGGGCTCGGTACGAGCAGTACTTC.

The gene calls are TRBV2 and TRBJ2-2, with TRBD1 matching over 8 bases. The CDR3 runs 14 residues. The germline V gene encodes CDR1 SNHLY and CDR2 FYNNEI. Trimming cost V 7 bases and J 7 bases; bases outside gene matches: 8. Written as DNA, the CDR3 is TGTGCCAGCACCTGGACAGGGTACGGCGGGGAGCTGTTTTTT. It encodes CASTWTGYGGELFF.

The chain uses TRBV19 and TRBJ1-3; weak D call: TRBD1 (5 bases). Germline CDR1 is LNHDA and CDR2 is SQIVND (reference sequence). Trimming removed 7 bases at V and 4 bases at J, with 17 bases between. CDR3 length: 15 residues. CDR3 loop: CASTPTVSLGNTIYF. Here the CDR3 DNA reads TGTGCCAGTACCCCGACAGTTTCGCTGGGAAACACCATATATTTT.

J is TRBJ2-5 and V is TRBV27; D possibly corresponds to TRBD2 (6 bases). The CDR3 covers 15 residues. V shed 0 bases and J shed 0 bases, with 8 bases lying between them. Germline V gene data show CDR1 as MNHEY and CDR2 as SMNVEV (reference sequence). The CDR3: CASSLSSGYQETQYF. The CDR3 nucleotides read TGTGCCAGCAGTTTATCTAGCGGCTACCAAGAGACCCAGTACTTC.

The V gene is TRBV11-2, the J gene TRBJ2-7, with 8 bases identical to TRBD2. The V gene's germline CDR1 is SGHAT and CDR2 FQNNGV. Germline trimming cut 1 base from V and 3 bases from J; bases unmatched to any gene: 8. This CDR3 region has 16 residues. The CDR3: CASSLVGSGTGYEQYF. The CDR3 nucleotides are TGTGCCAGCAGCTTAGTAGGTAGCGGGACTGGCTACGAGCAGTACTTC.

The chain recombines TRBV9 with TRBJ1-1; perhaps TRBD1 as D (5 bases). The CDR3 runs to 14 residues. CDR1 is SGDLS, CDR2 YYNGEE, per germline. V shed 1 base and J shed 12 bases, with 19 bases lying between them. Here the CDR3 reads CASSVSPSGAFSFF. CDR3 coding DNA: TGTGCCAGCAGCGTAAGCCCAAGCGGGGCATTCTCTTTCTTT.

Concerning this clone itself: Other nucleotide sequences in the sample specify the same CDR3. The chain joins TRBV14 to TRBJ2-7, with TRBD1 matching 8 bases. The germline V gene has CDR1 SGHDN and CDR2 FVKESK. The CDR3 spans 14 residues. V lost 1 base and J lost 3; bases outside the gene matches: 2. In DNA, the CDR3 is TGTGCCAGCAGCCAAGGACAGGGGAGCTACGAGCAGTACTTC. Its translation: CASSQGQGSYEQYF.

The chain uses TRBV28 and TRBJ2-7; no clear D gene. This CDR3 region has 17 residues. Germline CDR1 reads MDHEN; CDR2 reads SYDVKM. Trimming pared 2 bases from V and 4 bases from J, leaving 21 bases between. Here the CDR3 reads CASSLGSSAGLFYEQYF. In nucleotides, the CDR3 is TGTGCCAGCAGTTTAGGATCATCGGCAGGTCTGTTTTACGAGCAGTACTTC.

The genes are TRBV19 and TRBJ1-4; D possibly corresponds to TRBD1 (5 bases). Germline V gene lookup returns CDR1 LNHDA and CDR2 SQIVND (reference sequence). The V and J ends lost 8 bases and 4 bases respectively, with 14 bases between them. This CDR3 is built from 14 residues. Written as DNA, the CDR3 is TGTGCCAGTGCCCGGGTAGGGGATAATGAAAAACTGTTTTTT. Encoded protein: CASARVGDNEKLFF.

The chain uses TRBV6-5 and TRBJ2-7; D is possibly TRBD2 (6 bases). Germline CDR1 and CDR2: MNHEY and SVGAGI. With 2 bases removed from V and 6 bases from J, the gap between germline ends came to 11 bases. The CDR3 length is 13 residues. The CDR3 DNA is TGTGCCAGCAGTTACGAAAGACTAGGCGAGCAGTACTTC. It encodes CASSYERLGEQYF.

The genes are TRBV10-3 and TRBJ2-7; 9 nucleotides align to TRBD2. CDR1 is ENHRY, CDR2 SYGVKD, per germline. V was pared by 4 bases and J by 4 bases, with 5 bases of the junction left unmatched. CDR3 length: 14 amino acids. Here the CDR3 reads CAISGLAGQYEQYF. The CDR3 nucleotides read TGTGCCATCAGTGGTCTAGCGGGACAATACGAGCAGTACTTC.

As DNA, the CDR3 is TGCAGCGCCGTCAGGCCAGAAACAGATACGCAGTATTTT. As protein: CSAVRPETDTQYF. J is TRBJ2-3 and V is TRBV29-1; D is ambiguous. CDR1 is SQVTM, CDR2 ANQGSEA, per germline. V lost 7 bases and J lost 3, with 14 bases in between. The CDR3 extends over 13 amino acids.

The chain combines TRBV19 with TRBJ2-7; 8 bases fit TRBD1. Germline CDR1 is LNHDA and CDR2 is SQIVND (reference sequence). CDR3 length equals 15 residues. V was pared by 5 bases and J by 3 bases, with 9 bases of the junction left unmatched. The CDR3 loop reads CASSPGRQGIYEQYF. DNA for the CDR3: TGTGCCAGTAGTCCCGGTCGACAGGGGATCTACGAGCAGTACTTC.

The chain uses TRBV2 and TRBJ2-2; TRBD2 might be the D (6 bases). Trimming stripped 2 bases from V and 1 base from J, with 8 bases between. The CDR3 is made up of 15 amino acids. Germline lookup yields CDR1 SNHLY and CDR2 FYNNEI. CDR3 region: CASSELGGNTGELFF. For the CDR3, the DNA is TGTGCCAGCAGTGAATTGGGGGGGAACACCGGGGAGCTGTTTTTT. The variable domain in full, with the rest retrieved from reference TRBV2 and TRBJ2-2, is EPEVTQTPSHQVTQMGQEVILRCVPISNHLYFYWYRQILGQKVEFLVSFYNNEISEKSEIFDDQFSVERPDGSNFTLKIRSTKLEDSAMYFCASSELGGNTGELFFGEGSRLTVL.

In DNA, the CDR3 is TGTGCCAGCTCACACCCTAGCGCACCATACTCCTACGAGCAGTACTTC. This sequence encodes CASSHPSAPYSYEQYF. The chain uses TRBV18 and TRBJ2-7, with D maybe TRBD2 (6 bases). The germline V gene has CDR1 KGHSH and CDR2 LQKENI. The CDR3 is 16 amino acids. V dropped 4 bases and J dropped 0 bases, with 16 bases sitting between them.

The CDR3 DNA follows: TGCGCCAGCACCACAGGGACTAGCGGAATTAATGAGCAGTTCTTC. Translating gives CASTTGTSGINEQFF. The rearrangement uses TRBV10-2 and TRBJ2-1; the match to TRBD2 covers 11 bases. Germline-derived CDR1 and CDR2 are WSHSY and SAAADI. V trimming: 7 bases; J trimming: 7 bases; junction bases outside the gene matches: 9. The CDR3 sequence is 15 residues long.

The chain is built from TRBV2 and TRBJ2-7; 12 bases agree with TRBD2. Germline CDR1 SNHLY, CDR2 FYNNEI. V dropped 7 bases and J dropped 2; count of bases not matched to a gene: 12. The CDR3 sequence is 17 residues long. The CDR3 protein is CASKRLAGELRTYEQYF. In DNA, the CDR3 is TGTGCCAGCAAGAGACTAGCGGGAGAATTGCGCACCTACGAGCAGTACTTC.

This chain joins TRBV25-1 and TRBJ1-2; D is unresolved. The CDR3 is 13 residues long. V was shortened by 6 bases and J by 2 bases, with 10 bases between the two germline ends. The germline gives CDR1 MGHDK, CDR2 SYGVNS. CDR3 in amino acids: CASSLGLNYGYTF. The DNA of the CDR3 is TGTGCCAGCAGCCTTGGACTAAACTATGGCTACACCTTC.

This chain joins TRBV18 and TRBJ2-3, with TRBD1 matching 8 bases. Germline V gene data show CDR1 as KGHSH and CDR2 as LQKENI. This CDR3 spans 14 amino acids. V lost 6 bases and J lost 4; bases outside the gene matches: 6. CDR3 in amino acids: CASSPGQAPDTQYF. The CDR3 region has the DNA TGTGCCAGCTCCCCGGGACAGGCCCCAGATACGCAGTATTTT.

The V and J genes are TRBV7-9 and TRBJ2-1; 8 bases match TRBD2. Trimming removed 1 base from V and 0 bases from J; junction bases left unmatched: 11. This CDR3 is built from 19 residues. CDR1 is SEHNR, CDR2 FQNEAQ, per germline (reference sequence). CDR3 sequence reads: CASSLGTSGGSLSYNEQFF. For the CDR3, the DNA is TGTGCCAGCAGCTTAGGTACGAGCGGGGGTTCCCTCTCCTACAATGAGCAGTTCTTC.

In the case of this clone: A junction boundary mismatches the germline segment, possibly from a read error. The identical CDR3 is also encoded by other nucleotide sequences in the sample. The chain couples TRBV5-1 to TRBJ2-1, with 14 bases matching TRBD2. The V gene's germline CDR1 is SGHRS and CDR2 YFSETQ. This CDR3 is built from 17 residues. The CDR3 spells CASSLGLAGVTYNEQFF. The DNA of the CDR3 is TGCGCCAGTAGCTTGGGACTAGCGGGAGTGACCTACAATGAGCAGTTCTTC.

V is TRBV2 and J is TRBJ2-2; 7 bases are shared with TRBD2. This CDR3 contains 15 residues. Losses at the gene ends were 1 base for V and 6 bases for J; bases not matched to a gene: 5. Germline lookup yields CDR1 SNHLY and CDR2 FYNNEI. The CDR3 protein is CASSEGGGPPGELFF. CDR3 sequence (DNA): TGTGCCAGCAGTGAAGGGGGAGGGCCCCCCGGGGAGCTGTTTTTT.

The chain uses TRBV5-1 and TRBJ1-1; 7 bases line up with TRBD1. Germline V gene sequence: CDR1 SGHRS, CDR2 YFSETQ. The CDR3 extends over 16 amino acids. V lost 4 bases to trimming and J lost 2 bases; unmatched junction nucleotides: 11. The CDR3 DNA sequence: TGCGCCAGCAGCCTCGGACAGGCGGGGATTAACACTGAAGCTTTCTTT. Its translation is CASSLGQAGINTEAFF.

V and J are TRBV7-9 and TRBJ1-5, with 7 bases identical to TRBD1. The ends lost 5 bases at V and 5 bases at J; junction bases unmatched: 3. The germline V gene has CDR1 SEHNR and CDR2 FQNEAQ (reference sequence). CDR3 size: 13 residues. CDR3 bases: TGTGCCAGCAGCCCCCAGGGGGATCAGCCCCAGCATTTT. Its protein is CASSPQGDQPQHF.

The CDR3 loop reads CASSRSWTGGSGNTIYF. CDR3 nucleotide sequence: TGTGCCAGCAGTAGGAGCTGGACAGGCGGCTCTGGAAACACCATATATTTT. This chain uses TRBV2 with TRBJ1-3; 7 bases are shared with TRBD1. With 5 bases clipped from V and 0 bases from J, the junction kept 10 bases outside the gene matches. The CDR3 has 17 residues. The germline V gene encodes CDR1 SNHLY and CDR2 FYNNEI.

V usage is TRBV5-1 and J usage is TRBJ2-3, with D perhaps matching TRBD1 (6 bases). The CDR3 totals 15 residues. Germline V gene sequence: CDR1 SGHRS, CDR2 YFSETQ. V lost 3 bases to trimming and J lost 2 bases, with 13 bases between them. CDR3 coding DNA: TGCGCCAGCAGCTCGCCCGGGACAACCACAGATACGCAGTATTTT. Amino acids: CASSSPGTTTDTQYF.

The gene calls are TRBV28 and TRBJ1-2, with D tentatively TRBD1 (5 bases). The V end lost 2 bases, the J end lost 8 bases, and 15 bases lay between the germline ends. The germline CDR1 and CDR2 sequences are MDHEN and SYDVKM. CDR3 length: 14 residues. In DNA, the CDR3 is TGTGCCAGCAGTTTACCGGCAGGGATAGGAGGCTACACCTTC. It specifies CASSLPAGIGGYTF.